The 13 T cell receptor beta chains listed next were all sequenced from one sample in a study of blood T cells in healthy people across ages. Then a second PCR, running roughly 7 to 12 cycles, was carried out with a sample-barcoded 5' primer and a J-beta primer mix. In TCRdb, the 5' RACE reads were re-called with MiXCR into one record per CDR3 protein. The table shows approximately 1,000,000 distinct CDR3 sequences, with approximately 38% occurring only once. The source material was blood. These TCRs come from a man between 18 and 35 years old in good health.

The chain has TRBV10-3 and TRBJ1-2; no definite D call. Trimming cost V 2 bases and J 8 bases, with 3 bases left between them. The CDR3 length is 10 residues. Germline V gives CDR1 ENHRY, CDR2 SYGVKD. The CDR3, as DNA: TGTGCCATCAGTGAGGCCGGCTACACCTTC. Translating gives CAISEAGYTF.

This chain joins TRBV7-9 and TRBJ1-1; D is ambiguous. The germline gives CDR1 SEHNR, CDR2 FQNEAQ (reference sequence). Trimming removed 1 base from V and 0 bases from J, with 9 bases in between. The CDR3 loop spans 15 amino acids. The CDR3 loop reads CASSLGVDMNTEAFF. The CDR3 region has the DNA TGTGCCAGCAGCTTAGGGGTCGACATGAACACTGAAGCTTTCTTT.

This clonotype was picked up many times. The rearrangement links TRBV9 to TRBJ2-3; tentatively, D is TRBD2 (5 bases). Germline values: CDR1 SGDLS, CDR2 YYNGEE. This CDR3 is 13 amino acids long. V was trimmed by 0 bases and J by 6 bases, leaving 8 bases between them. In DNA, the CDR3 is TGTGCCAGCAGCGTAGCGGGGTTGGATACGCAGTATTTT. Its translation: CASSVAGLDTQYF. The variable domain in full, with the rest retrieved from reference TRBV9 and TRBJ2-3, is DSGVTQTPKHLITATGQRVTLRCSPRSGDLSVYWYQQSLDQGLQFLIQYYNGEERAKGNILERFSAQQFPDLHSELNLSSLELGDSALYFCASSVAGLDTQYFGPGTRLTVL.

This rearrangement joins TRBV6-2 or TRBV6-3 to TRBJ1-2; D call uncertain. V lost 6 bases and J lost 4, with 18 bases in between. Germline values: CDR1 MNHEY, CDR2 SVGEGT. CDR3 size: 15 residues. The CDR3 DNA reads as TGTGCCAGCAGGACGGCCGTCCTCAAATCCTATGGCTACACCTTC. Translation: CASRTAVLKSYGYTF.

This rearrangement joins TRBV29-1 to TRBJ2-5; D assignment may be TRBD1 or TRBD2 (5 bases each). The V gene's germline CDR1 is SQVTM and CDR2 ANQGSEA. The CDR3 runs to 14 residues. V was cut by 2 bases and J by 5 bases, with 15 bases left in between. The DNA of the CDR3 is TGCAGCGTTGAATGGGGACCAATTCCGGAGACCCAGTACTTC. The encoded protein is CSVEWGPIPETQYF.

The chain is built from TRBV5-1 and TRBJ2-2; 11 nucleotides match TRBD2. The CDR3 length is 17 residues. The trim removed 4 bases at V and 0 bases at J, leaving 5 bases unmatched. Germline V CDR1 and CDR2: SGHRS, YFSETQ. This chain's CDR3 is CASSPGLAATNTGELFF. In nucleotides, the CDR3 is TGCGCCAGCAGCCCGGGACTAGCGGCAACGAACACCGGGGAGCTGTTTTTT.

The rearrangement uses TRBV5-1 and TRBJ1-5, with 10 bases matching TRBD1. The CDR3 sequence is 15 residues long. The junction had 5 bases not matched to a gene; V was cut back by 4 bases and J by 4 bases. Germline loops: CDR1 SGHRS, CDR2 YFSETQ. CDR3 sequence (DNA): TGCGCCAGCAGCGCCGGGACAGGGGAAAATCAGCCCCAGCATTTT. It encodes CASSAGTGENQPQHF.

The J gene is TRBJ1-2, the V gene TRBV10-3, with D perhaps TRBD1 (6 bases). Germline V gene data show CDR1 as ENHRY and CDR2 as SYGVKD. CDR3 size: 19 residues. Trimming pared 0 bases from V and 3 bases from J, leaving 23 bases between. CDR3 sequence reads: CAISESKSNRDKVYYGYTF. The CDR3 DNA reads as TGTGCCATCAGTGAGTCTAAGAGTAACCGGGACAAAGTTTACTATGGCTACACCTTC.

This clonotype was counted a few times. The rearrangement links TRBV12-3 or TRBV12-4 to TRBJ2-7; a weak D match, TRBD1 (6 bases). There are 14 residues in the CDR3. V lost 0 bases, J lost 4 bases, and 10 bases lay in between. The CDR3 sequence is CASSLAGQQYEQYF. The CDR3 DNA follows: TGTGCCAGCAGTTTAGCCGGACAGCAGTACGAGCAGTACTTC.

The chain uses TRBV12-3 or TRBV12-4 and TRBJ2-7; 7 bases are shared with TRBD2. The junction had 3 bases not matched to a gene; V was cut back by 0 bases and J by 7 bases. The CDR3 loop spans 13 amino acids. CDR3 nucleotides: TGTGCCAGCAGTTTAGCGCGGGGGAGTGAGCAGTACTTC. Protein sequence: CASSLARGSEQYF.

This clonotype was observed a few times. V usage is TRBV11-2 and J usage is TRBJ2-3; 9 bases map to TRBD2. Germline CDR1 is SGHAT and CDR2 is FQNNGV. Trimming at V came to 1 base and at J to 0 bases, leaving 11 bases not matched to a gene. There are 19 residues in the CDR3. The CDR3 loop reads CASSLALASGASSTDTQYF. The CDR3, as DNA: TGTGCCAGCAGCTTAGCTTTGGCTAGCGGGGCATCTAGCACAGATACGCAGTATTTT.

As for this clonotype: At one of its ends the junction is not consistent with the germline gene, which may arise from a read error. The J gene is TRBJ1-1, the V gene TRBV6-2 or TRBV6-3; 7 bases map to TRBD1. CDR1 is MNHEY and CDR2 is SVGEGT in the germline V gene. The CDR3 consists of 13 residues. CDR3 residues: CASSADRATKAFF. The CDR3 nucleotides are TGTGCCAGCAGCGCAGACAGGGCCACTAAAGCTTTCTTT.

V is TRBV7-2 and J is TRBJ1-2; 7 bases are a match to TRBD1. The CDR3 extends over 17 amino acids. Germline CDR1 and CDR2: SGHTA and FQGNSA. V lost 2 bases, J lost 4 bases, and 13 bases stayed unmatched. CDR3 nucleotides: TGTGCCAGCAGCTTACGACAGGGAAATCCCAGACTCTATGGCTACACCTTC. Its protein is CASSLRQGNPRLYGYTF.